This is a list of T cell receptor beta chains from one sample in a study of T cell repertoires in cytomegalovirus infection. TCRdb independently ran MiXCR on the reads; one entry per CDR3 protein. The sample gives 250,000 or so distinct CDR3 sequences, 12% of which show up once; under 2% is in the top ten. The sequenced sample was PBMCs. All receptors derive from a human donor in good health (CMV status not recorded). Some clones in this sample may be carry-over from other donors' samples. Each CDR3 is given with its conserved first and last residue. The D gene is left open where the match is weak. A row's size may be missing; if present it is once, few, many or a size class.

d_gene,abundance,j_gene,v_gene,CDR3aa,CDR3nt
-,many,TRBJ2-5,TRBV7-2,CASSWGREGVRETQYF,TGTGCCAGCAGCTGGGGACGAGAAGGTGTACGAGAGACCCAGTACTTC
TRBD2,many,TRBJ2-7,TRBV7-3,CASRLAGESYEQYF,TGTGCCAGCAGGTTAGCGGGAGAGTCCTACGAGCAGTACTTC
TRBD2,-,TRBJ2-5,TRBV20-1,CSAREGGREETQYF,TGCAGTGCTAGAGAGGGGGGGAGGGAAGAGACCCAGTACTTC
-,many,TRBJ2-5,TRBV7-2,CASSQIGGIGGETQYF,TGTGCCAGCAGCCAGATCGGGGGCATAGGGGGAGAGACCCAGTACTTC
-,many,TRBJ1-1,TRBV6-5,CASSYGRINTEAFF,TGTGCCAGCAGTTACGGTCGGATCAACACTGAAGCTTTCTTT
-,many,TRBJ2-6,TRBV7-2,CASSLDGSTGANVLTF,TGTGCCAGCAGCTTAGACGGAAGTACTGGGGCCAACGTCCTGACTTTC
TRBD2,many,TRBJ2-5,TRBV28,CASSPKPVGLAEETQYF,TGTGCCAGCAGCCCGAAGCCAGTGGGACTAGCGGAAGAGACCCAGTACTTC
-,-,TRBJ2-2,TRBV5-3,CASSLLFLGRLSNTGELFF,TGTGCCAGCAGCTTGCTTTTTTTGGGTCGGCTATCGAACACCGGGGAGCTGTTTTTT
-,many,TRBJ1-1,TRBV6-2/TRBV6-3,CASSYVGGYTEAFF,TGTGCCAGCAGTTACGTGGGGGGCTACACTGAAGCTTTCTTT
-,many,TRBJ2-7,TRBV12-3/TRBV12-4,CASSFGTVSYEQYF,TGTGCCAGCAGTTTCGGGACTGTCTCCTACGAGCAGTACTTC
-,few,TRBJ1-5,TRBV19,CASSIVSTYQPQHF,TGTGCCAGTAGTATAGTGAGCACGTATCAGCCCCAGCATTTT
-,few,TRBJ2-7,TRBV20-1,CSALGAAPYEQYF,TGCAGTGCTCTAGGGGCGGCTCCCTACGAGCAGTACTTC
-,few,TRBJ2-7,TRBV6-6,CASSYPNSGVYEQYF,TGTGCCAGCAGTTACCCCAATTCAGGGGTCTACGAGCAGTACTTC
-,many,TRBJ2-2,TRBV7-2,CASSLASFDANTGELFF,TGTGCCAGCAGCTTAGCGAGCTTCGACGCGAACACCGGGGAGCTGTTTTTT
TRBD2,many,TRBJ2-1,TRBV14,CASSHPGLAGGNEQFF,TGTGCCAGCAGCCACCCTGGACTAGCGGGAGGGAATGAGCAGTTCTTC
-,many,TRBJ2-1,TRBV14,CASSRSWVAASYNEQFF,TGTGCCAGCAGCCGCTCCTGGGTAGCGGCCTCCTACAATGAGCAGTTCTTC
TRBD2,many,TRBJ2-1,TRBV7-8,CASSLQRGNNEQFF,TGTGCCAGCAGCTTACAGCGGGGGAACAATGAGCAGTTCTTC